This T cell receptor (beta chain) was recovered during a study of early T cells in non-severe SARS-CoV-2 infection. The wider study: Chains stayed unpaired after sequencing of bulk RNA from unsorted whole blood.

This clonotype was picked up many times. Its antigen is undetermined. Individual cDNA molecules were tagged with unique molecular identifiers, the study reported. TCRdb ran MiXCR on the 5' RACE reads and lists one entry per CDR3 protein. The table lists around 80,000 distinct CDR3 sequences, roughly an eighth of them singletons, with approximately 6.5% in the top ten. Study-level points and caveats: CD4 and private specificities were missed by VDJdb matching, which favored anti-spike CD8 responses.

The CDR3 consists of 15 residues. V lost 5 bases and J lost 7; bases outside the gene matches: 9. Looked up from germline, CDR1 is SGHTA and CDR2 is FQGNSA. Sequenced material: whole blood. The clonotype originates from an adult who was a healthcare worker with PCR-confirmed SARS-CoV-2 infection or an uninfected control (not recorded which). This chain connects TRBV7-2 to TRBJ2-3; 10 bases are shared with TRBD2. This CDR3 reads CASSPKRGGPYTQYF. For the CDR3, the DNA is TGTGCCAGCAGCCCCAAGCGGGGGGGCCCATATACGCAGTATTTT.